The entry that follows covers one T cell receptor beta chain sequence. Its antigen target is currently unknown. The sample holds no much larger clone one base away, and base qualities are not on file. This sample is part of a study of T cell changes during pregnancy in multiple sclerosis (dated by TCRdb to about 2019). For the wider study: The study looked at changes in the T cell repertoire across pregnancy in women with multiple sclerosis.

Library prep was done by the immunoSEQ multiplex PCR assay. This immuneACCESS table, as held by TCRdb, lists in-frame sequences with V and J called but not all clones. Of the missing ones, under half trace to an unresolved V gene in checked studies; the others have no known cause. The sample contains tens of thousands of clones, around 92% of them found a single time. About 0.15% of the sample is held by the ten biggest clonotypes. The CDR3, from cysteine to phenylalanine, totals 15 residues. The read is trimmed to its CDR3 DNA, 45 bases read in frame from base 1. V is pared back by 4 bases and J by 3 bases, with 15 bases lying between the germline termini. CDR1 and CDR2, per the germline V gene, are KGHSH and LQKENI.

The source is a female donor in good health, enrolled as a control in a pregnancy study. In this chain, TRBV18 is recombined with TRBJ1-2; the D gene is perhaps TRBD1, from 5 matching bases. The sequenced sample was CD4+ T cells from peripheral blood mononuclear cells, obtained after pregnancy. The CDR3 reads as follows: CASSLGGTADYGYTF. The DNA sequence follows: TGTGCCAGCTCACTGGGAGGGACGGCTGACTATGGCTACACCTTC. Supplemented by the reference TRBV18 and TRBJ1-2 proteins around the CDR3, the complete variable domain is NAGVMQNPRHLVRRRGQEARLRCSPMKGHSHVYWYRQLPEEGLKFMVYLQKENIIDESGMPKERFSAEFPKEGPSILRIQQVVRGDSAAYFCASSLGGTADYGYTFGSGTRLTVV.